A single sample is the source of the 8 T cell receptor beta chains below, sequenced in a study of blood T cell repertoires in COVID-19. The table came from immunoSEQ multiplex PCR; TCRdb's copy has only in-frame clones and leaves some out. The data contain about 380,000 clones, 70% to 90% of them seen just once; the ten biggest clones take up less than 1.5%. Specimen: PBMCs or T cells enriched from blood (not recorded which). These receptor sequences come from a woman aged 18-29 years who had recovered from COVID-19.

This sequence joins TRBV19 and TRBJ2-7; no clear D gene. The CDR3 consists of 11 residues. The germline V gene encodes CDR1 LNHDA and CDR2 SQIVND (reference sequence). The V gene lost 4 bases and the J gene lost 6 bases, with 7 bases spanning the gap. The CDR3 sequence is CASSTGTEQYF. In nucleotides, the CDR3 is TGTGCCAGTAGTACCGGTACCGAGCAGTACTTC.

The gene calls are TRBV6-2 or TRBV6-3 and TRBJ1-5; weak D call: TRBD1 (5 bases). Trimming took off 5 bases at V and 2 bases at J, with 10 bases between the two ends. CDR3 length: 14 amino acids. Per germline, CDR1 MNHEY and CDR2 SVGEGT. The CDR3, as DNA: TGTGCCAGCAGTGGGGCATCCCGCAATCAGCCCCAGCATTTT. It encodes CASSGASRNQPQHF.

V and J are TRBV7-3 and TRBJ2-7; 11 bases agree with TRBD2. Germline-derived CDR1 and CDR2 are SGHTA and FQGTGA. This CDR3 has 15 residues. J was trimmed by 4 bases and V by 3 bases; bases with no gene match: 5. Written as DNA, the CDR3 is TGTGCCAGCAGCTTTAGCGGACTAGCGGGTTACGAGCAGTACTTC. This codes for CASSFSGLAGYEQYF.

This chain links TRBV5-1 with TRBJ1-4; 8 nucleotides line up with TRBD1. Germline-derived CDR1 and CDR2 are SGHRS and YFSETQ. After removal of 0 bases from V and 4 bases from J, the junction contained 5 bases not matched to a gene. The CDR3 consists of 16 residues. The CDR3 nucleotides are TGCGCCAGCAGCTTGGATGGGACAGGCAATAATGAAAAACTGTTTTTT. It codes for CASSLDGTGNNEKLFF.

This clone has just a few counts. This chain connects TRBV6-2 or TRBV6-3 to TRBJ2-1, with 12 nucleotides matching TRBD2. CDR3 length: 15 amino acids. After removal of 5 bases from V and 9 bases from J, the junction contained 8 bases not matched to a gene. CDR1 is MNHEY and CDR2 is SVGEGT in the germline V gene. CDR3 sequence (DNA): TGTGCCAGCAGTGTTTCTAGCGGGGGGGCGGCTGAGCAGTTCTTC. Translated, it gives CASSVSSGGAAEQFF.

The chain has TRBV4-2 and TRBJ1-2, with 7 bases that match TRBD1. The CDR3 is made up of 16 amino acids. Losses at the gene ends were 4 bases for V and 4 bases for J; bases not matched to a gene: 12. Germline V gene data show CDR1 as LGHNA and CDR2 as YNFKEQ. The CDR3 spells CASSLTSEKGAYGYTF. In DNA, the CDR3 is TGTGCCAGCAGCCTCACCTCCGAGAAGGGGGCCTATGGCTACACCTTC.

The chain recombines TRBV20-1 with TRBJ2-7; a weak D match, TRBD1 (6 bases). The germline V and J ends were trimmed by 8 bases and 2 bases, with 10 bases remaining between them. The CDR3 consists of 11 residues. The germline CDR1 and CDR2 sequences are DFQATT and SNEGSKA (reference sequence). The CDR3 coding sequence is TGCAGTAGCAGGGGACCCTACGAGCAGTACTTC. Translated, it gives CSSRGPYEQYF.

V is TRBV12-2 and J is TRBJ1-5. TRBV12-2 is noted as a pseudogene. The CDR3 length is 15 residues. The chain's CDR3 is CASRERDYSNQPQHF. The CDR3, as DNA: TGTGCAAGTCGCGAAAGGGACTATAGCAATCAGCCCCAGCATTTT.